The 15 T cell receptor beta chains listed next were all sequenced from one sample in a study of CD8 T cells in ankylosing spondylitis. TCRdb redid the calling of the 5' RACE reads with MiXCR, one entry per CDR3 protein. This table has 700,000 to 1,000,000 distinct CDR3 sequences, roughly 10% appearing once. The antigens these receptors bind are not known. Study-level points and caveats: For ankylosing spondylitis blood, a TCR beta motif of fewer than 10 highly homologous variants appeared characteristic.

The material sequenced was blood, either unsorted or a sorted T cell fraction (not recorded which). The receptors come from a male donor with ankylosing spondylitis.

The chain joins TRBV6-1 to TRBJ2-6; no firm D call. V gave up 1 base and J gave up 1 base, with 5 bases separating them. The CDR3 is 15 amino acids. Per the germline V gene, CDR1 is MNHNS and CDR2 is SASEGT. The CDR3 DNA is TGTGCCAGCAGTGAAGGGTTGTCTGGGGCCAACGTCCTGACTTTC. Translation: CASSEGLSGANVLTF.

This clonotype has ten or more counts. This chain connects TRBV20-1 to TRBJ2-3; 11 bases match TRBD2. With V trimmed by 3 bases and J by 9 bases, 11 bases remained unmatched. CDR3 length: 15 residues. Germline-derived CDR1 and CDR2 are DFQATT and SNEGSKA (reference sequence). CDR3 residues: CSASKSSGGAGTQYF. DNA for the CDR3: TGCAGTGCTAGTAAGAGTAGCGGGGGGGCAGGAACGCAGTATTTT.

This clonotype has ten or more counts. The chain joins TRBV7-2 to TRBJ2-7; TRBD2 matches at 10 bases. V shed 2 bases and J 4 bases; nucleotides not matched to a gene: 5. Germline-derived CDR1 and CDR2 are SGHTA and FQGNSA. This CDR3 has 15 amino acids. CDR3 region: CASSLSASGSYEQYF. In DNA form, the CDR3 reads TGTGCCAGCAGCTTATCGGCTAGCGGGAGTTACGAGCAGTACTTC.

This rearrangement joins TRBV7-9 to TRBJ1-1, with D possibly being TRBD1 (6 bases). Germline V gives CDR1 SEHNR, CDR2 FQNEAQ (reference sequence). Trimming shortened V by 5 bases and J by 1 base, and 14 bases separated the two germline ends. This CDR3 is 15 amino acids long. The CDR3 is CASSPTGLENTEAFF. CDR3 DNA: TGTGCCAGCAGCCCTACAGGGTTGGAGAACACTGAAGCTTTCTTT.

The V and J genes are TRBV20-1 and TRBJ2-7, with 10 positions matching TRBD1. J lost 3 bases, V lost 2 bases, and 4 bases had no gene match. The germline CDR1 and CDR2 sequences are DFQATT and SNEGSKA (reference sequence). The CDR3 covers 14 residues. CDR3 sequence: CSARTGTGDYEQYF. CDR3 DNA sequence: TGCAGTGCTAGAACCGGGACAGGGGACTACGAGCAGTACTTC.

This clonotype was picked up a small number of times. V and J are TRBV2 and TRBJ2-1, with 7 bases identical to TRBD2. Trimming cost V 6 bases and J 2 bases; bases outside gene matches: 7. The germline V gene has CDR1 SNHLY and CDR2 FYNNEI. The CDR3 consists of 15 residues. DNA for the CDR3: TGTGCCAGCAGCGTGAGCGGGATCCCCTACAATGAGCAGTTCTTC. Translated, it gives CASSVSGIPYNEQFF.

The gene calls are TRBV5-1 and TRBJ2-5; no firm D call. Germline CDR1 and CDR2: SGHRS and YFSETQ. V lost 2 bases, J lost 2 bases, and 10 bases lay in between. The CDR3 length is 14 residues. As DNA, the CDR3 is TGCGCCAGCAGCTTACAGCCCGGTCAAGAGACCCAGTACTTC. Protein product: CASSLQPGQETQYF. Drawing the rest from reference TRBV5-1 and TRBJ2-5, the complete variable domain is KAGVTQTPRYLIKTRGQQVTLSCSPISGHRSVSWYQQTPGQGLQFLFEYFSETQRNKGNFPGRFSGRQFSNSRSEMNVSTLELGDSALYLCASSLQPGQETQYFGPGTRLLVL.

The genes are TRBV11-2 and TRBJ2-7, with D possibly matching TRBD1 (5 bases). There are 14 residues in the CDR3. The germline CDR1 and CDR2 sequences are SGHAT and FQNNGV. V was shortened by 0 bases and J by 2 bases, with 8 bases between the two germline ends. DNA of the CDR3: TGTGCCAGCAGCTTAGAAGACAGACCCTACGAGCAGTACTTC. Its protein product is CASSLEDRPYEQYF.

At least ten counts were recorded for this clonotype. V and J are TRBV20-1 and TRBJ1-2, with TRBD1 as a possible D gene (6 bases). Per germline, CDR1 DFQATT and CDR2 SNEGSKA (reference sequence). Trimming left V 4 bases short and J 2 bases short, with 11 bases between. The CDR3 is 13 residues long. The CDR3 loop reads CSATRTVNYGYTF. The CDR3 nucleotides read TGCAGTGCTACCCGGACAGTAAACTATGGCTACACCTTC.

The V and J genes are TRBV20-1 and TRBJ2-1, with TRBD1 as a possible D gene (6 bases). Looked up from germline, CDR1 is DFQATT and CDR2 is SNEGSKA (reference sequence). V lost 7 bases, J lost 2 bases, and 12 bases lay in between. CDR3 length equals 13 residues. CDR3 in DNA: TGCAGTGTCCCCGGGACAACCTACAATGAGCAGTTCTTC. Its protein product is CSVPGTTYNEQFF.

This clonotype was observed a handful of times. This chain connects TRBV29-1 to TRBJ1-6; D uncertain. The germline CDR1 and CDR2 sequences are SQVTM and ANQGSEA. The germline V and J ends were trimmed by 5 bases and 4 bases, with 9 bases remaining between them. The CDR3 is made up of 13 amino acids. CDR3 in DNA: TGCAGCGTTCTCGCTGGGTATAATTCACCCCTCCACTTT. Its translation: CSVLAGYNSPLHF.

The rearrangement uses TRBV6-1 and TRBJ1-2; D is perhaps TRBD1 (5 bases). V was clipped by 10 bases and J by 0 bases, with 18 bases between them. CDR1 and CDR2 from the germline V gene are MNHNS and SASEGT. This CDR3 has 15 residues. The CDR3 DNA reads TGTGCCACTCAAAGGGGTGCCAGGGCTAACTATGGCTACACCTTC. As protein: CATQRGARANYGYTF.

The chain has TRBV11-2 and TRBJ1-2; D not resolved. V was cut by 5 bases and J by 4 bases, with 20 bases left in between. Germline-derived CDR1 and CDR2 are SGHAT and FQNNGV. The CDR3 totals 16 residues. CDR3 sequence reads: CASSPQFRGSFYGYTF. DNA of the CDR3: TGTGCCAGCAGCCCCCAATTTCGGGGTAGTTTCTATGGCTACACCTTC.

V usage is TRBV6-1 and J usage is TRBJ1-1; D not resolved. The V end was cut by 2 bases, the J end by 0 bases, with 10 bases between. The CDR3 is 15 residues long. Per the germline V gene, CDR1 is MNHNS and CDR2 is SASEGT. In DNA form, the CDR3 reads TGTGCCAGCAGTGAACTTCAGGCCTTGAACACTGAAGCTTTCTTT. Its protein is CASSELQALNTEAFF.

This clonotype was seen ten or more times. This chain joins TRBV10-3 and TRBJ1-4; no definite D call. This CDR3 spans 13 amino acids. From germline, CDR1 is ENHRY and CDR2 SYGVKD. Trimming stripped 5 bases from V and 4 bases from J, with 8 bases between. The CDR3 is CAISFNGNEKLFF. As DNA, the CDR3 is TGTGCCATCAGTTTTAACGGTAATGAAAAACTGTTTTTT.